A selection of T cell receptor beta chains follows, all from one sample in a study of cytomegalovirus exposure and HLA in healthy donors. Method: immunoSEQ multiplex PCR; TCRdb's copy keeps in-frame clones and lacks some. Of roughly 160,000 clones in the sample, roughly 80% were seen once. What was sequenced was PBMCs. These receptors all stem from a male donor in good health and CMV-seropositive. The CDR3 runs from the conserved cysteine through the conserved F or W. The D gene is left open where the match is weak. Expanded clones are given a class, and other clones once, few, many or no size at all.

d_call,j_call,v_call,clone_size,cdr3_length,cdr3_aa,cdr3_nt
TRBD1,TRBJ2-1,TRBV5-1,NA,14,CASSGQGLYNEQFF,TGCGCCAGCTCGGGACAGGGGCTCTACAATGAGCAGTTCTTC
TRBD1,TRBJ1-3,TRBV9,NA,15,CASSVGQGLGNTIYF,TGTGCCAGCAGCGTTGGACAGGGACTCGGAAACACCATATATTTT
NA,TRBJ1-5,TRBV5-1,NA,14,CASSLDGGNQPQHF,TGCGCCAGCAGCTTGGACGGGGGCAATCAGCCCCAGCATTTT
TRBD1,TRBJ2-1,TRBV7-2,NA,12,CASRQQGVEQFF,TGTGCCAGCAGACAACAGGGGGTTGAGCAGTTCTTC
TRBD2,TRBJ2-1,TRBV7-8,once,17,CASSALAGGSSYNEQFF,TGTGCCAGCAGCGCCTTAGCGGGGGGGAGCTCCTACAATGAGCAGTTCTTC
NA,TRBJ1-2,TRBV9,few,15,CASSVDTGRGYGYTF,TGTGCCAGCAGCGTAGACACAGGCCGAGGCTATGGCTACACCTTC
NA,TRBJ2-7,TRBV2,few,14,CASSEEGLGHEQYF,TGTGCCAGCAGTGAGGAGGGTCTCGGCCACGAGCAGTACTTC
NA,TRBJ1-1,TRBV7-2,NA,13,CASSLGQNTEAFF,TGTGCCAGCAGCTTGGGACAGAACACTGAAGCTTTCTTT
NA,TRBJ2-5,TRBV11-3,NA,12,CASSAGAETQYF,TGTGCCAGCAGCGCGGGGGCTGAGACCCAGTACTTC
TRBD2,TRBJ2-7,TRBV6-1,once,15,CASSVSAGETYEQYF,TGTGCCAGCAGCGTGTCAGCGGGGGAAACCTACGAGCAGTACTTC
TRBD2,TRBJ2-7,TRBV10-3,once,17,CAIRETSGSDMSYEQYF,TGTGCCATCAGAGAGACTAGCGGGAGTGACATGTCCTACGAGCAGTACTTC
NA,TRBJ1-1,TRBV5-6,NA,11,CASSLLSEAFF,TGTGCCAGCAGCCTCCTCTCTGAAGCTTTCTTT
TRBD2,TRBJ2-1,TRBV6-1,once,15,CASSEGTSFYNEQFF,TGTGCCAGCAGTGAGGGGACTAGCTTTTACAATGAGCAGTTCTTC
NA,TRBJ1-2,TRBV19,NA,13,CASNAPSNYGYTF,TGTGCCAGTAACGCGCCATCTAACTATGGCTACACCTTC
NA,TRBJ2-1,TRBV10-1,once,16,CASSESVDSFWNEQFF,TGCGCCAGCAGTGAGTCGGTGGACTCGTTCTGGAATGAGCAGTTCTTC
TRBD1,TRBJ1-5,TRBV2,NA,17,CASSEGSGQGFNQPQHF,TGTGCCAGCAGTGAAGGATCGGGACAGGGATTCAATCAGCCCCAGCATTTT
TRBD1,TRBJ2-3,TRBV18,once,17,CASSLRDRVGGTDTQYF,TGTGCCAGCTCACTCCGTGACAGGGTAGGTGGCACAGATACGCAGTATTTT
NA,TRBJ1-4,TRBV19,NA,15,CASSIFRATNEKLFF,TGTGCCAGTAGTATTTTTCGGGCAACTAATGAAAAACTGTTTTTT
TRBD2,TRBJ2-1,TRBV30,NA,14,CAWSRPGLAGEQFF,TGTGCCTGGAGTCGCCCGGGACTAGCGGGCGAGCAGTTCTTC
NA,TRBJ1-1,TRBV5-1,NA,13,CASSMTPNTEAFF,TGCGCCAGCAGCATGACACCCAACACTGAAGCTTTCTTT
NA,TRBJ1-2,TRBV28,once,13,CASSLSGITWGDF,TGTGCCAGCAGTTTATCCGGGATTACTTGGGGAGACTTC
NA,TRBJ1-1,TRBV30,NA,13,CAWSLRLGAEAFF,TGTGCCTGGAGCCTACGGTTAGGGGCTGAAGCTTTCTTT
TRBD1,TRBJ1-2,TRBV19,once,14,CASRSGQGSYGYTF,TGTGCCAGTAGATCGGGACAGGGGAGCTATGGCTACACCTTC
NA,TRBJ2-7,TRBV27,NA,14,CASTSAGGGYEQYF,TGTGCCAGCACCTCGGCAGGAGGAGGGTACGAGCAGTACTTC